This TCR beta chain originates from a study of blood T cell repertoires in COVID-19. On the study more broadly: The United States, Italy and Spain supplied acute and convalescent COVID-19 samples. Sources were T cells, B-cell-depleted T cells, or PBMCs; the material itself was cDNA or gDNA.

Data came from immunoSEQ multiplex PCR; TCRdb stores just in-frame clones and leaves some out. The sample shows fewer than 200,000 clones, roughly four fifths of them seen only once. The CDR3 is 13 amino acids. Unmatched junction bases numbered 5, after V lost 6 bases and J lost 3 bases. The V gene's germline CDR1 is SQVTM and CDR2 ANQGSEA. Enrollment of patients from Seattle took place during active infection, with longitudinal follow-up. The V call is TRBV29-1, the J call TRBJ1-2; 9 bases match TRBD1. Material: peripheral blood. The receptor's source is a woman aged 40 to 55 with COVID-19, enrolled during active disease. The CDR3 loop is CSVRTGEDYGYTF. The CDR3 DNA is TGCAGCGTGCGGACAGGGGAGGACTATGGCTACACCTTC.